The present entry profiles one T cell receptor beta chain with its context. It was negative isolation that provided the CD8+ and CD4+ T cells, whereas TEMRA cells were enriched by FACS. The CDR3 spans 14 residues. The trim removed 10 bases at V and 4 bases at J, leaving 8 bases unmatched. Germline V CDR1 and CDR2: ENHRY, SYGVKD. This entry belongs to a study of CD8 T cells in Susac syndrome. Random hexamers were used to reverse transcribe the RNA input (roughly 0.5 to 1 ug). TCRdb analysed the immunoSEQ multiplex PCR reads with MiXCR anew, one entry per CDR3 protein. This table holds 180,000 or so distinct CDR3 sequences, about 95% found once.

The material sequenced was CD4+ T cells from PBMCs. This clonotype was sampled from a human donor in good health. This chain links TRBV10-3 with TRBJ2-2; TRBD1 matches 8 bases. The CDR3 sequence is CATRTGFGTGELFF. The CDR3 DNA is TGTGCCACCAGGACAGGGTTCGGCACCGGGGAGCTGTTTTTT.